This T cell receptor beta chain stems from a study of cytomegalovirus exposure and HLA in healthy donors. Points from the study as a whole: Sequences of the TCR beta chain were said to predict the HLA-A and HLA-B alleles of most subjects accurately.

Germline V gene data show CDR1 as MGHDK and CDR2 as SYGVNS. The CDR3 loop spans 11 amino acids. Between the trimmed V and J ends, which lost 10 bases and 3 bases, there was a span of 8 bases. Remarks on this clone: Its cognate antigen is unknown.

Vbeta (60) and Jbeta (13) primers were used in the PCR. TCRdb keeps only in-frame clones here, not all; method: immunoSEQ multiplex PCR. The sample has over 150,000 clones, 77% seen once. Input material: PBMCs. This sequence joins TRBV25-1 and TRBJ2-3, with D unclear. This receptor was identified in a woman in her thirties or forties in good health and CMV-seropositive. CDR3 amino acids: CATSLTDTQYF. DNA for the CDR3: TGTGCCACCAGCCTAACAGATACGCAGTATTTT.